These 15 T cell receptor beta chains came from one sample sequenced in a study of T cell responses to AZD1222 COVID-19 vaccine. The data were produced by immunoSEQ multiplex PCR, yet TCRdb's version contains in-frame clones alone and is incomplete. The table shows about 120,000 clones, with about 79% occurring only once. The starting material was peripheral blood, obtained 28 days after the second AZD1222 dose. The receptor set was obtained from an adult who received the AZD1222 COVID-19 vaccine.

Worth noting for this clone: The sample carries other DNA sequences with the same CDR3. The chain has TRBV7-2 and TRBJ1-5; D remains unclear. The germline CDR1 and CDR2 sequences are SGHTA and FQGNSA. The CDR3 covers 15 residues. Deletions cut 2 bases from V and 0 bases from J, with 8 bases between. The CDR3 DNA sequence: TGTGCCAGCAGCTTAAGAGGCGATAGCAATCAGCCCCAGCATTTT. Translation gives CASSLRGDSNQPQHF.

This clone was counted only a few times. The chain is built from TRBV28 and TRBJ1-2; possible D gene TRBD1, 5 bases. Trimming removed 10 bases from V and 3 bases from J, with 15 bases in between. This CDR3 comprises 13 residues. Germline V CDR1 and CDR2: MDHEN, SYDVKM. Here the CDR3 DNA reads TGTGCCACCACTGACAGAGACTACTATGGCTACACCTTC. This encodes CATTDRDYYGYTF.

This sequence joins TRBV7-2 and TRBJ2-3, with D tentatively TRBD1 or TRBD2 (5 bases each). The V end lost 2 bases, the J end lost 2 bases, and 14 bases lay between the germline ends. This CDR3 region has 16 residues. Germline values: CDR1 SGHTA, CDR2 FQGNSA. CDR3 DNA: TGTGCCAGCAGCTTACGCTGGGGACCAATCACAGATACGCAGTATTTT. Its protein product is CASSLRWGPITDTQYF.

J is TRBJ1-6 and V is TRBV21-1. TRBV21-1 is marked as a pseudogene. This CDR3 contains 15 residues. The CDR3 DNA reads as TGTCCCAGCCGCCCCCCAGGACTGGGGGGCTCACCCCTCCACTTT. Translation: CPSRPPGLGGSPLHF.

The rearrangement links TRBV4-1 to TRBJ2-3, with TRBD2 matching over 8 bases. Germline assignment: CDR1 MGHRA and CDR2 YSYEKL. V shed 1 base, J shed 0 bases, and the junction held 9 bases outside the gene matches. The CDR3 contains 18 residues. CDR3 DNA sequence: TGCGCCAGCAGCCAAGCTCGAGTCGGGGGGGCTAGCACAGATACGCAGTATTTT. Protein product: CASSQARVGGASTDTQYF.

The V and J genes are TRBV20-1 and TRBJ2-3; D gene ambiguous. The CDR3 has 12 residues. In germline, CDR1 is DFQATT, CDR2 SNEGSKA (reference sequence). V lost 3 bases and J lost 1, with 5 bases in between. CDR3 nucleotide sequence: TGCAGTGCTAGTGTCGGCACAGATACGCAGTATTTT. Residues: CSASVGTDTQYF.

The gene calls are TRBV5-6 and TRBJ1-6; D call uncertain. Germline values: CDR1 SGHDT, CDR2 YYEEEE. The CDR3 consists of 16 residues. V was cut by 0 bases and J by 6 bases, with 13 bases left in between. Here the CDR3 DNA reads TGTGCCAGCAGCTTGGAGGTGGCAGTCCCTAATTCACCCCTCCACTTT. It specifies CASSLEVAVPNSPLHF.

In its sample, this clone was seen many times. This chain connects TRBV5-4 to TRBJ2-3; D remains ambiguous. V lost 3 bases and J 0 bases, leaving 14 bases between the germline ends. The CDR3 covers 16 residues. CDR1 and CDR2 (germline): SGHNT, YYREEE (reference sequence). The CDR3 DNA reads TGTGCCAGCAGCTCCGGACGGACCGCTAGCACAGATACGCAGTATTTT. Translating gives CASSSGRTASTDTQYF.

As DNA, the CDR3 is TGTGCCAGCAGCTTACGGGGGGCAGGTCAGCCCCAGCATTTT. It translates to CASSLRGAGQPQHF. V gene TRBV7-8 combines with J gene TRBJ1-5; D is perhaps TRBD1 (6 bases). Germline V CDR1 and CDR2: SGHVS, FQNEAQ. Deletions cut 2 bases from V and 6 bases from J, with 11 bases between. The CDR3 runs to 14 residues.

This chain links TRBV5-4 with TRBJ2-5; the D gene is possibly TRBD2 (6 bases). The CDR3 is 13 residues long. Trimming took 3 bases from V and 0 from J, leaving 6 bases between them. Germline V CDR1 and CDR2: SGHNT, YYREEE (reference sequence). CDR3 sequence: CASSWDYQETQYF. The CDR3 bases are TGTGCCAGCAGCTGGGACTACCAAGAGACCCAGTACTTC.

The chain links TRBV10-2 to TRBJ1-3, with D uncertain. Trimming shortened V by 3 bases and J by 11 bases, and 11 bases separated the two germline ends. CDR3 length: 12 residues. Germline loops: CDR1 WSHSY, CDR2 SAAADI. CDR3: CASSDGPVPIYF. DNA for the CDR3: TGCGCCAGCAGTGACGGTCCAGTCCCCATATATTTT.

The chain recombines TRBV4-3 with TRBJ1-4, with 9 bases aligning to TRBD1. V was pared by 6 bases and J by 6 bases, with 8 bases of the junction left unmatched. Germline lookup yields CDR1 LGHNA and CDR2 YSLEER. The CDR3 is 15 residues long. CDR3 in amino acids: CASRGQGWFDEKLFF. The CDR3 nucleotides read TGCGCCAGCAGGGGACAGGGATGGTTTGATGAAAAACTGTTTTTT.

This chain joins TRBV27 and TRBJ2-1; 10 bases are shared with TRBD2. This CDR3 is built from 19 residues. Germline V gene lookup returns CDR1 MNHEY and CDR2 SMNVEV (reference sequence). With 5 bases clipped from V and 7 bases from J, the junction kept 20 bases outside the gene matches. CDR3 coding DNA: TGTGCCAGCAGTACGACGTCGTACGGGGGTACTAGCGGGGTAAATGAGCAGTTCTTC. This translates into CASSTTSYGGTSGVNEQFF.

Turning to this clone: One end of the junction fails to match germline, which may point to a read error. The CDR3 here is CASSYSVGEAYDEQFF. CDR3 sequence (DNA): TGTGCCAGCAGTTACTCGGTGGGGGAGGCCTACGATGAGCAGTTCTTC. The gene calls are TRBV6-5 and TRBJ2-1, with D possibly being TRBD2 (6 bases). This CDR3 comprises 16 residues. Per germline, CDR1 MNHEY and CDR2 SVGAGI.

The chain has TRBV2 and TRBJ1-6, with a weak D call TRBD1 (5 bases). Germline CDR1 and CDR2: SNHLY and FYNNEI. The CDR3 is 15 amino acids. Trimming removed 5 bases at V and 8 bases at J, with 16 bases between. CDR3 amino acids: CASSPPGSTDSPLHF. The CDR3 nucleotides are TGTGCCAGCAGTCCCCCAGGGAGTACGGATTCACCCCTCCACTTT.